Each of the 23 T cell receptor beta chains below was sequenced from the same sample in a study of patients and donors after allogeneic stem cell transplantation. TCRdb used MiXCR to reprocess the RT-PCR reads, holding one entry per CDR3 protein. The sample has about a million distinct CDR3 sequences; approximately 19% are singletons. Sample: blood, either unsorted or a sorted T cell fraction (not recorded which). These receptors were obtained from a human donor who was either an allogeneic HSCT recipient or a stem cell or donor lymphocyte infusion donor (not recorded which). It is not recorded whose cells these are; they may come from a transplant donor.

This clonotype turned up a few times. The CDR3 here is CASSEVIGVVYEQYF. CDR3 in DNA: TGTGCCAGCAGTGAAGTAATAGGGGTGGTCTACGAGCAGTACTTC. The J gene is TRBJ2-7, the V gene TRBV2, with D possibly TRBD1 on 5 matching bases. CDR1 and CDR2 from the germline V gene are SNHLY and FYNNEI. The CDR3 is 15 amino acids. V was trimmed by 1 base and J by 3 bases, leaving 13 bases between them.

In its sample, this clonotype was seen many times. The rearrangement uses TRBV25-1 and TRBJ1-1, with TRBD1 identical over 8 bases. The germline gives CDR1 MGHDK, CDR2 SYGVNS. CDR3 length equals 13 residues. V lost 5 bases, J lost 9 bases, and 8 bases stayed unmatched. This chain's CDR3 is CASSNEDRAQAFF. The DNA for the CDR3 is TGTGCCAGCAGTAATGAGGACAGGGCGCAAGCTTTCTTT.

This clonotype was counted only a few times. This rearrangement joins TRBV2 to TRBJ2-5; D might be TRBD1 (6 bases). Trimming shortened V by 6 bases and J by 4 bases, and 15 bases separated the two germline ends. The germline V gene encodes CDR1 SNHLY and CDR2 FYNNEI. The CDR3 contains 14 residues. The CDR3 here is CASRTSTGRETQYF. For the CDR3, the DNA is TGTGCCAGCAGGACCTCGACAGGCCGAGAGACCCAGTACTTC.

This chain connects TRBV25-1 to TRBJ2-7; possibly TRBD1 for D (7 bases). Germline V gene lookup returns CDR1 MGHDK and CDR2 SYGVNS. The CDR3 sequence is 15 residues long. Between the trimmed V and J ends, which lost 7 bases and 0 bases, there was a span of 16 bases. CDR3 in amino acids: CASTPQGGFSYEQYF. The CDR3 nucleotides are TGTGCCAGCACCCCCCAGGGGGGTTTCTCCTACGAGCAGTACTTC.

This clonotype was counted a few times. This rearrangement joins TRBV5-1 to TRBJ2-3; the D is unclear. The length of the CDR3 is 14 residues. Trimming shortened V by 1 base and J by 5 bases, and 11 bases separated the two germline ends. Germline assignment: CDR1 SGHRS and CDR2 YFSETQ. The CDR3 nucleotides are TGCGCCAGCAGCTTGCCCCGGCCGGGAGATACGCAGTATTTT. Protein product: CASSLPRPGDTQYF.

This clonotype appeared a few times. This sequence joins TRBV12-1 and TRBJ1-1; the DNA was not compared with TRBD1, the D call given in the table. TRBV12-1 is termed a pseudogene. The CDR3 totals 16 residues. This chain's CDR3 is CASSLTGTDKNTEAFF. CDR3 sequence (DNA): TGTGCCAGCAGCTTAACCGGGACAGACAAGAACACTGAAGCTTTCTTT.

This clonotype has just a few counts. This sequence joins TRBV2 and TRBJ1-1, with D possibly matching TRBD1 (6 bases). V was clipped by 2 bases and J by 5 bases, with 12 bases between them. The CDR3 has 14 amino acids. CDR1 and CDR2 (germline): SNHLY, FYNNEI. Written as DNA, the CDR3 is TGTGCCAGCAGTGAAAGGGGGGAGGTTACTGAAGCTTTCTTT. Its translation is CASSERGEVTEAFF.

This clonotype was seen more than once but under ten times. J is TRBJ1-1 and V is TRBV9; D possibly corresponds to TRBD1 (6 bases). The CDR3 loop spans 12 amino acids. Trimming left V 2 bases short and J 8 bases short, with 10 bases between. The germline CDR1 and CDR2 sequences are SGDLS and YYNGEE. This chain's CDR3 is CASSVTGQEAFF. CDR3 in DNA: TGTGCCAGCAGCGTGACAGGACAGGAAGCTTTCTTT.

There are a few counts of this clonotype. The chain combines TRBV28 with TRBJ1-1; no definite D call. The CDR3 sequence is 13 residues long. Germline CDR1 MDHEN, CDR2 SYDVKM. Trimming removed 9 bases from V and 5 bases from J, with 16 bases in between. The CDR3 region has the DNA TGTGCCAGTGAGACCATACGTCAAACTGAAGCTTTCTTT. Its translation is CASETIRQTEAFF.

CDR3 in amino acids: CASSYSFDGDRDTQYF. CDR3 in DNA: TGTGCCAGCAGTTACTCGTTCGATGGGGATCGAGATACGCAGTATTTT. This chain links TRBV6-2 or TRBV6-3 with TRBJ2-3, with D unclear. This CDR3 has 16 amino acids. CDR1 MNHEY and CDR2 SVGEGT come from the germline V gene. The V gene lost 0 bases and the J gene lost 5 bases, with 15 bases spanning the gap.

This rearrangement joins TRBV5-1 to TRBJ2-2, with TRBD2 matching 9 bases. Looked up from germline, CDR1 is SGHRS and CDR2 is YFSETQ. The CDR3 runs 16 residues. The ends lost 0 bases at V and 6 bases at J; junction bases unmatched: 6. The DNA of the CDR3 is TGCGCCAGCAGCTTGGGGTCAGGGACTAGCCCCGGGGAGCTGTTTTTT. Translation: CASSLGSGTSPGELFF. Using reference TRBV5-1 and TRBJ2-2 for the parts outside the CDR3, the full variable domain is KAGVTQTPRYLIKTRGQQVTLSCSPISGHRSVSWYQQTPGQGLQFLFEYFSETQRNKGNFPGRFSGRQFSNSRSEMNVSTLELGDSALYLCASSLGSGTSPGELFFGEGSRLTVL.

This clonotype has a handful of counts. J is TRBJ2-5 and V is TRBV7-2; 12 bases match TRBD2. V lost 2 bases, J lost 2 bases, and 6 bases stayed unmatched. This CDR3 spans 17 amino acids. Per germline, CDR1 SGHTA and CDR2 FQGNSA. CDR3 residues: CASSLQTSGSVQETQYF. The CDR3 nucleotides are TGTGCCAGCAGCTTACAGACTAGCGGGAGTGTTCAAGAGACCCAGTACTTC.

This chain uses TRBV2 with TRBJ2-1; TRBD2 agrees at 8 bases. The CDR3 sequence is 15 residues long. From germline, CDR1 is SNHLY and CDR2 FYNNEI. Unmatched junction bases numbered 8, after V lost 9 bases and J lost 1 base. CDR3 in DNA: TGTGCCAGGAACCAGCGGGAGAGGTCCTACAATGAGCAGTTCTTC. It is translated as CARNQRERSYNEQFF. Using reference TRBV2 and TRBJ2-1 for the parts outside the CDR3, the full variable domain is EPEVTQTPSHQVTQMGQEVILRCVPISNHLYFYWYRQILGQKVEFLVSFYNNEISEKSEIFDDQFSVERPDGSNFTLKIRSTKLEDSAMYFCARNQRERSYNEQFFGPGTRLTVL.

This chain's CDR3 is CAIRRGTGDYEQYF. CDR3 bases: TGTGCCATCAGGAGGGGGACAGGGGACTACGAGCAGTACTTC. The V gene is TRBV10-3, the J gene TRBJ2-7; TRBD1 matches 10 bases. This CDR3 comprises 14 residues. Germline-derived CDR1 and CDR2 are ENHRY and SYGVKD. With V trimmed by 6 bases and J by 3 bases, 5 bases remained unmatched.

The chain recombines TRBV12-3 or TRBV12-4 with TRBJ1-1; possible D gene TRBD1, 6 bases. V was shortened by 5 bases and J by 3 bases, with 10 bases between the two germline ends. CDR3 length: 13 amino acids. The CDR3 coding sequence is TGTGCCAGCAGTAAAACAGGGTACACTGAAGCTTTCTTT. This codes for CASSKTGYTEAFF.

In its sample, this clonotype was seen a few times. V is TRBV4-3 and J is TRBJ1-1; no clear D gene. CDR3 length: 13 amino acids. CDR1 is LGHNA, CDR2 YSLEER, per germline. Trimming took 4 bases from V and 9 from J, leaving 15 bases between them. CDR3 sequence: CASSRVDGVKAFF. The CDR3, as DNA: TGCGCCAGCAGCCGCGTTGACGGTGTGAAAGCTTTCTTT.

The V call is TRBV12-3 or TRBV12-4, the J call TRBJ2-1; D may be TRBD2 (6 bases). V lost 6 bases and J lost 2, with 14 bases in between. The CDR3 sequence is 15 residues long. CDR3 in amino acids: CASSGRNKPYNEQFF. The CDR3 DNA reads as TGTGCCAGCAGCGGGAGAAACAAACCCTACAATGAGCAGTTCTTC.

The sample holds a few counts of this clonotype. This chain joins TRBV6-2 or TRBV6-3 and TRBJ1-5; D perhaps matches TRBD1 (5 bases). CDR1 MNHEY and CDR2 SVGEGT come from the germline V gene. There are 18 residues in the CDR3. V was clipped by 1 base and J by 9 bases, with 25 bases between them. The CDR3 loop is CASSYYATHVSWGWPQHF. The CDR3 nucleotides read TGTGCCAGCAGTTACTATGCGACTCACGTATCCTGGGGGTGGCCCCAGCATTTT.

V and J are TRBV9 and TRBJ1-6; perhaps TRBD1 as D (5 bases). Trimming cost V 2 bases and J 9 bases, with 6 bases left between them. This CDR3 has 12 residues. Germline assignment: CDR1 SGDLS and CDR2 YYNGEE. The CDR3 protein is CASSVGASPLHF. The CDR3 nucleotides are TGTGCCAGCAGCGTCGGGGCTTCACCCCTCCACTTT.

The gene calls are TRBV9 and TRBJ2-2; 7 nucleotides match TRBD2. The CDR3 spans 16 residues. Germline V gives CDR1 SGDLS, CDR2 YYNGEE. Trimming at V came to 0 bases and at J to 1 base, leaving 3 bases not matched to a gene. The CDR3 reads CASSVVPGGNTGELFF. In nucleotides, the CDR3 is TGTGCCAGCAGCGTAGTCCCGGGGGGGAACACCGGGGAGCTGTTTTTT.

V is TRBV4-1 and J is TRBJ1-5, with 7 bases that match TRBD1. There are 16 residues in the CDR3. Germline-derived CDR1 and CDR2 are MGHRA and YSYEKL. Losses at the gene ends were 0 bases for V and 4 bases for J; bases not matched to a gene: 6. The DNA of the CDR3 is TGCGCCAGCAGCCAAGAGTCGGGACAGTTAAATCAGCCCCAGCATTTT. As protein: CASSQESGQLNQPQHF.

V gene TRBV10-3 combines with J gene TRBJ2-1; D gene uncertain. V was pared by 5 bases and J by 0 bases, with 17 bases between. The CDR3 has 17 residues. In germline, CDR1 is ENHRY, CDR2 SYGVKD. CDR3 sequence (DNA): TGTGCCATCAGTCCTATTATATGGTACTACTCCTACAATGAGCAGTTCTTC. Protein: CAISPIIWYYSYNEQFF.

The sample holds a few counts of this clonotype. The rearrangement joins TRBV11-3 to TRBJ2-7; 8 bases align to TRBD1. Losses at the gene ends were 0 bases for V and 3 bases for J; bases not matched to a gene: 1. In germline, CDR1 is SGHNT, CDR2 YENEEA. The CDR3 covers 14 residues. CDR3 sequence reads: CASSLDTGGYEQYF. DNA for the CDR3: TGTGCCAGCAGCTTAGATACAGGGGGCTACGAGCAGTACTTC.